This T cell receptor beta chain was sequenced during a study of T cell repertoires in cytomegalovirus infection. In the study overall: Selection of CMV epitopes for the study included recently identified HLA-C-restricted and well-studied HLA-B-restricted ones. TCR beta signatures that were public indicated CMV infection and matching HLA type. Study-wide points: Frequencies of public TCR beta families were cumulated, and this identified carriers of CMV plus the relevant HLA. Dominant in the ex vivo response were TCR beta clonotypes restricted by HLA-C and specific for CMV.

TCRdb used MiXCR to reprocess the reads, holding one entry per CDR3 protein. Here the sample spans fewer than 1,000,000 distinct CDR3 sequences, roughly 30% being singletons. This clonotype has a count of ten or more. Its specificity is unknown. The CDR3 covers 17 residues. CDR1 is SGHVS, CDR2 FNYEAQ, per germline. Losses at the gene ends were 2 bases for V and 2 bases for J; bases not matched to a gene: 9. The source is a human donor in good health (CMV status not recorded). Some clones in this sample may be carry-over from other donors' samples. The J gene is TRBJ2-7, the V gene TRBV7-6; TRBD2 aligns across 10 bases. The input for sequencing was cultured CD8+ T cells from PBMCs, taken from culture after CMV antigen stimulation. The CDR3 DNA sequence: TGTGCCAGCAGCTTACGGACTAGCGGACCATATCCCTACGAGCAGTACTTC. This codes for CASSLRTSGPYPYEQYF.